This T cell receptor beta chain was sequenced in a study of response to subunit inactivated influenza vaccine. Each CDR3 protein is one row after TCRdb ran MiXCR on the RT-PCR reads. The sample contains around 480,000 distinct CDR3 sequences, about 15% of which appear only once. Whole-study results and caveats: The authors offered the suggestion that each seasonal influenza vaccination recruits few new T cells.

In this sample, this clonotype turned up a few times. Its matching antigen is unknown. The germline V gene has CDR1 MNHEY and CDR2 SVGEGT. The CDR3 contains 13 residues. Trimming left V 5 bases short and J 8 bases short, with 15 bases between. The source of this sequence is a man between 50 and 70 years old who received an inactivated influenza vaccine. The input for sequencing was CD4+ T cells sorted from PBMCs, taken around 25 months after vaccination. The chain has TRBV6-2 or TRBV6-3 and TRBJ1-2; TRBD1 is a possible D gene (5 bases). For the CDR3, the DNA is TGTGCCAGCAGTGACCCGAGGGGCCGAGGCTACACCTTC. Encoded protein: CASSDPRGRGYTF.